This T cell receptor (beta chain) was found in a study of Graves' ophthalmopathy and Graves' hyperthyroidism. This CDR3 contains 13 residues. Per the germline V gene, CDR1 is DFQATT and CDR2 is SNEGSKA (reference sequence). V shed 3 bases and J shed 1 base, with 9 bases lying between them. Amplification from RNA transcripts yielded the TCR beta CDR3 regions. The first-round RT-PCR employed HTBI primers together with the Qiagen OneStep RT-PCR kit. A multiplex PCR was then performed as the second round. Via MiXCR, TCRdb re-called the multiplex PCR reads, giving one row per CDR3 protein. The repertoire has almost 750,000 distinct CDR3 sequences, 40% of them found once; the top ten carry roughly 46%. This clonotype was seen a handful of times.

Material: peripheral blood. This rearrangement joins TRBV20-1 to TRBJ1-1; D remains ambiguous. This TCR was recovered from an adult man with Graves' ophthalmopathy. The CDR3 loop is CSASGYSNTEAFF. In DNA, the CDR3 is TGCAGTGCTAGCGGGTATTCGAACACTGAAGCTTTCTTT.